Below, 25 T cell receptor beta chains from the same sample are listed, as sequenced in a study of CD8+CD57+ T cells in acquired aplastic anemia. Patients included in sequencing had previously demonstrated CD8+CD57+ cell expansion by flow cytometry. Genomic DNA served as template for TCR beta VDJ and CDR3 profiling. TCRdb analysed the reads with MiXCR anew, one entry per CDR3 protein. The table has 250,000 to 300,000 distinct CDR3 sequences, 45% to 65% seen once. Sequences were obtained from sorted CD4+, CD8+, or CD8+CD57+ T cells (not recorded which) from PBMCs. The receptors come from a human donor with aplastic anemia.

This clonotype came up many times. The V and J genes are TRBV6-5 and TRBJ2-5, with D possibly being TRBD1 or TRBD2 (5 bases each). The ends were cut back, 6 bases at V and 1 base at J, with 15 bases in the middle. The CDR3 has 15 amino acids. Germline CDR1 MNHEY, CDR2 SVGAGI. CDR3 sequence (DNA): TGTGCCAGCAGACGGACCGGGACCCTCCAAGAGACCCAGTACTTC. Protein product: CASRRTGTLQETQYF.

The rearrangement links TRBV2 to TRBJ2-1; the match to TRBD2 covers 13 bases. CDR3 length equals 16 residues. The J segment lost 2 bases and the V segment lost 8 bases, leaving 6 bases of the junction unmatched. Germline assignment: CDR1 SNHLY and CDR2 FYNNEI. CDR3 sequence: CASRLAGGSAYNEQFF. CDR3 nucleotide sequence: TGTGCCAGCCGACTAGCGGGGGGAAGCGCCTACAATGAGCAGTTCTTC.

This rearrangement joins TRBV20-1 to TRBJ2-5, with 10 nucleotides matching TRBD2. CDR1 DFQATT and CDR2 SNEGSKA come from the germline V gene (reference sequence). The CDR3 spans 16 residues. V trimming: 2 bases; J trimming: 2 bases; junction bases outside the gene matches: 8. Here the CDR3 reads CSARISSGSSQETQYF. The CDR3 nucleotides are TGCAGTGCTAGAATTTCTAGCGGGAGTTCGCAAGAGACCCAGTACTTC.

Ten or more counts support this clonotype. This rearrangement joins TRBV6-5 to TRBJ2-2; 9 bases agree with TRBD1. The CDR3 runs to 15 residues. The junction had 4 bases not matched to a gene; V was cut back by 6 bases and J by 2 bases. Germline CDR1 and CDR2: MNHEY and SVGAGI. The CDR3 sequence: CASRWDRVNTGELFF. DNA of the CDR3: TGTGCCAGCAGATGGGACAGGGTAAACACCGGGGAGCTGTTTTTT.

The DNA of the CDR3 is TGTGCCAGCAGGCCGGGGGGGGGAGAGACCCAGTACTTC. Translation gives CASRPGGGETQYF. This chain connects TRBV12-3 or TRBV12-4 to TRBJ2-5; 8 bases agree with TRBD2. With 6 bases clipped from V and 4 bases from J, the junction kept 4 bases outside the gene matches. The length of the CDR3 is 13 residues.

The CDR3 spells CASSYGRDQPQHF. The CDR3 nucleotides read TGTGCCAGCAGTTACGGGAGGGATCAGCCCCAGCATTTT. The chain uses TRBV6-5 and TRBJ1-5; the D is unclear. Germline CDR1 is MNHEY and CDR2 is SVGAGI. This CDR3 comprises 13 residues. Trimming took 2 bases from V and 5 from J, leaving 7 bases between them.

This clonotype occurred many times. The rearrangement joins TRBV2 to TRBJ1-1; the D gene is possibly TRBD1 (6 bases). V lost 3 bases and J 11 bases, leaving 16 bases between the germline ends. Germline CDR1 reads SNHLY; CDR2 reads FYNNEI. The length of the CDR3 is 13 residues. The CDR3 coding sequence is TGTGCCAGCAGTGATTTTGGGCGGGGGCCCGCTTTCTTT. It is translated as CASSDFGRGPAFF.

V is TRBV5-1 and J is TRBJ2-7; weak D call: TRBD1 (5 bases). The ends were cut back, 4 bases at V and 2 bases at J, with 10 bases in the middle. CDR3 length: 13 residues. From germline, CDR1 is SGHRS and CDR2 YFSETQ. Written as DNA, the CDR3 is TGCGCCAGCAGCCCAGGGATCGCCTACGAGCAGTACTTC. Its protein is CASSPGIAYEQYF.

The chain joins TRBV7-9 to TRBJ1-5; D gene ambiguous. Germline V gene lookup returns CDR1 SEHNR and CDR2 FQNEAQ (reference sequence). Trimming removed 8 bases from V and 3 bases from J, with 11 bases in between. The CDR3 has 13 amino acids. The CDR3 DNA sequence: TGTGCCAGCGGAGGGTCTCTCAATCAGCCCCAGCATTTT. This encodes CASGGSLNQPQHF.

This sequence joins TRBV10-3 and TRBJ2-1; maybe TRBD1 (6 bases). Trimming stripped 0 bases from V and 0 bases from J, with 21 bases between. The germline gives CDR1 ENHRY, CDR2 SYGVKD. This CDR3 comprises 20 residues. The DNA for the CDR3 is TGTGCCATCAGTGAGTCGGGGCTGAGGGGGACCCCTAGCTCCTACAATGAGCAGTTCTTC. This encodes CAISESGLRGTPSSYNEQFF.

The chain employs TRBV25-1 and TRBJ1-3; possibly TRBD1 for D (6 bases). Germline V gene sequence: CDR1 MGHDK, CDR2 SYGVNS. This CDR3 region has 18 residues. Trimming pared 2 bases from V and 2 bases from J, leaving 19 bases between. The CDR3 coding sequence is TGTGCCAGCAGTGAACCACTCGTCCCCAACAGGGCTGGAAACACCATATATTTT. It yields the protein CASSEPLVPNRAGNTIYF. Using reference TRBV25-1 and TRBJ1-3 for the parts outside the CDR3, the full variable domain is EADIYQTPRYLVIGTGKKITLECSQTMGHDKMYWYQQDPGMELHLIHYSYGVNSTEKGDLSSESTVSRIRTEHFPLTLESARPSHTSQYLCASSEPLVPNRAGNTIYFGEGSWLTVV.

This clonotype was counted at least ten times. The rearrangement joins TRBV10-3 to TRBJ2-7; 10 bases are shared with TRBD1. Germline V gene data show CDR1 as ENHRY and CDR2 as SYGVKD. V trimming: 10 bases; J trimming: 2 bases; junction bases outside the gene matches: 5. The CDR3 totals 13 residues. The CDR3 protein is CASMGQGPYEQYF. CDR3 sequence (DNA): TGTGCCAGTATGGGACAGGGGCCCTACGAGCAGTACTTC.

V usage is TRBV7-8 and J usage is TRBJ2-7; D is perhaps TRBD1 or TRBD2 (5 bases each). Trimming stripped 6 bases from V and 6 bases from J, with 18 bases between. The CDR3 covers 14 residues. Germline V lookup: CDR1 SGHVS, CDR2 FQNEAQ. Here the CDR3 reads CASSEALRGAEQYF. CDR3 coding DNA: TGTGCCAGCAGTGAAGCGCTTAGGGGAGCCGAGCAGTACTTC.

V gene TRBV4-1 combines with J gene TRBJ2-7; D possibly corresponds to TRBD1 (5 bases). The length of the CDR3 is 14 residues. Germline lookup yields CDR1 MGHRA and CDR2 YSYEKL. V lost 4 bases, J lost 6 bases, and 16 bases lay in between. The CDR3 reads CASSPDISVGEQYF. The CDR3 DNA reads TGCGCCAGCAGCCCGGACATCAGCGTCGGCGAGCAGTACTTC.

This rearrangement joins TRBV7-9 to TRBJ2-1; maybe TRBD2 (5 bases). Trimming stripped 1 base from V and 2 bases from J, with 21 bases between. In germline, CDR1 is SEHNR, CDR2 FQNEAQ (reference sequence). The CDR3 contains 19 residues. The CDR3, as DNA: TGTGCCAGCAGCTTAGGAGGGCACACGAAGTATCAACCCTACAATGAGCAGTTCTTC. Residues: CASSLGGHTKYQPYNEQFF.

The chain carries TRBV12-3 or TRBV12-4 and TRBJ2-1; 10 positions match TRBD1. J gave up 15 bases and V 4 bases, and 9 bases lay outside the gene matches. The CDR3 is 13 residues long. The CDR3 spells CASSSTGQGVPFF. In DNA form, the CDR3 reads TGTGCCAGCAGTTCCACCGGACAGGGGGTCCCGTTCTTC.

The chain has TRBV2 and TRBJ1-5; D possibly corresponds to TRBD1 (5 bases). V was trimmed by 11 bases and J by 5 bases, leaving 13 bases between them. The CDR3 consists of 12 residues. Germline values: CDR1 SNHLY, CDR2 FYNNEI. CDR3 DNA: TGTGCCTCCTCCGGGGACGATCAGCCCCAGCATTTT. It translates to CASSGDDQPQHF.

The chain uses TRBV29-1 and TRBJ2-7, with 10 bases that match TRBD2. Germline trimming cut 5 bases from V and 4 bases from J; bases unmatched to any gene: 5. The CDR3 totals 13 residues. Germline-derived CDR1 and CDR2 are SQVTM and ANQGSEA. DNA for the CDR3: TGCAGCGTTACACTAGCGGGGAAATACGAGCAGTACTTC. Encoded protein: CSVTLAGKYEQYF.

This clonotype occurred many times. This chain joins TRBV9 and TRBJ1-2, with D tentatively TRBD1 (6 bases). Germline lookup yields CDR1 SGDLS and CDR2 YYNGEE. V was pared by 4 bases and J by 6 bases, with 13 bases between. This CDR3 is 13 amino acids long. The CDR3 is CASSTQDSDGYTF. CDR3 nucleotide sequence: TGTGCCAGCAGCACACAGGACAGTGATGGCTACACCTTC.

This clonotype was observed once. This sequence joins TRBV19 and TRBJ1-3; no clear D gene. The CDR3 contains 15 residues. Between the trimmed V and J ends, which lost 3 bases and 0 bases, there was a span of 9 bases. Germline-derived CDR1 and CDR2 are LNHDA and SQIVND (reference sequence). This chain's CDR3 is CASSIDTFSGNTIYF. The DNA of the CDR3 is TGTGCCAGTAGTATCGACACTTTCTCTGGAAACACCATATATTTT.

On this clonotype: A much larger clone is a single base away; this may be a read error. No conserved phenylalanine or tryptophan ends this CDR3, so it is likely a read error. The CDR3 region has the DNA TGTGCCAGCAGTGATATCCGCCCCGAAGAGACCCAGTACCTC. Translation gives CASSDIRPEETQYL. This chain links TRBV25-1 with TRBJ2-5; the D is unclear. Looked up from germline, CDR1 is MGHDK and CDR2 is SYGVNS. This CDR3 is 14 amino acids long. Between the trimmed V and J ends, which lost 3 bases and 3 bases, there was a span of 11 bases.

The J gene is TRBJ2-2, the V gene TRBV5-1; D not resolved. The V gene lost 0 bases and the J gene lost 8 bases, with 11 bases spanning the gap. CDR1 is SGHRS, CDR2 YFSETQ, per germline. The CDR3 is 14 amino acids. DNA for the CDR3: TGCGCCAGCAGCTTGGGTGAGGTGACAGGGGAGCTGTTTTTT. Amino acid sequence: CASSLGEVTGELFF.

Worth noting for this clonotype: This may be a read error: a much more frequent sequence differs by one nucleotide. The chain employs TRBV10-2 and TRBJ2-3, with 8 bases lining up with TRBD2. The CDR3 length is 15 residues. V lost 11 bases and J lost 1; bases outside the gene matches: 11. Germline V gene lookup returns CDR1 WSHSY and CDR2 SAAADI. CDR3 in DNA: TGCGCCGGCACCCAGACGGGGGGGGGCACAGATACGCAGTATTTT. Translating gives CAGTQTGGGTDTQYF.

Comment on this clonotype: One end of the junction does not line up with germline, which may come from a read error. V is TRBV7-9 and J is TRBJ2-5; 11 nucleotides agree with TRBD2. The V gene's germline CDR1 is SEHNR and CDR2 FQNEAQ (reference sequence). The CDR3 extends over 14 amino acids. CDR3 region: CASSLAGGNETQYF. The CDR3, as DNA: TGTGCCAGCAGCCTAGCGGGGGGTAATGAGACCCAGTACTTC.

The chain is built from TRBV7-9 and TRBJ2-2; D call uncertain. V dropped 3 bases and J dropped 7 bases, with 12 bases sitting between them. CDR1 is SEHNR, CDR2 FQNEAQ, per germline (reference sequence). The CDR3 spans 14 residues. CDR3: CASSLEHLGGELFF. CDR3 bases: TGTGCCAGCAGCTTGGAACATCTGGGCGGGGAGCTGTTTTTT.